This passage covers 32 T cell receptor beta chains from one sample sequenced in a study of blood T cell repertoires in COVID-19. The assay was immunoSEQ multiplex PCR, and TCRdb's table has in-frame clones only and misses some. The sample lists approximately 270,000 clones; approximately 80% were seen once. Specimen: peripheral blood. Receptor source: a man older than 75 with acute or convalescent COVID-19.

The chain recombines TRBV4-1 with TRBJ2-3; tentatively, D is TRBD2 (7 bases). V was trimmed by 0 bases and J by 3 bases, leaving 16 bases between them. Germline CDR1 reads MGHRA; CDR2 reads YSYEKL. This CDR3 has 17 amino acids. The CDR3 loop reads CASSQELTGGRTDTQYF. The CDR3 DNA reads TGCGCCAGCAGCCAAGAGCTCACGGGGGGCCGGACAGATACGCAGTATTTT.

V gene TRBV5-8 combines with J gene TRBJ1-5; TRBD1 might be the D (6 bases). With 6 bases removed from V and 11 bases from J, the gap between germline ends came to 24 bases. The germline V gene has CDR1 SGHTS and CDR2 YDEGEE. CDR3 size: 15 residues. The CDR3 reads CASKLGGVTGRAQHF. CDR3 coding DNA: TGTGCCAGCAAATTGGGGGGGGTTACAGGGCGAGCCCAGCATTTT.

The chain carries TRBV11-2 and TRBJ2-1, with unresolved D. V was cut by 2 bases and J by 7 bases, with 12 bases left in between. Germline V gene sequence: CDR1 SGHAT, CDR2 FQNNGV. This CDR3 spans 14 amino acids. In DNA form, the CDR3 reads TGTGCCAGCAGCTTAACAGACCTAAGGAATGAGCAGTTCTTC. It encodes CASSLTDLRNEQFF.

J is TRBJ2-1 and V is TRBV9, with 9 bases lining up with TRBD2. Germline V CDR1 and CDR2: SGDLS, YYNGEE. This CDR3 comprises 16 residues. V lost 3 bases, J lost 7 bases, and 11 bases stayed unmatched. CDR3 loop: CASSGLGTSPRNEQFF. DNA for the CDR3: TGTGCCAGCAGCGGACTCGGGACTAGCCCACGTAATGAGCAGTTCTTC.

The CDR3 region is CASSSGLASTDTQYF. The CDR3 DNA follows: TGCGCCAGCAGCTCGGGACTAGCTTCCACAGATACGCAGTATTTT. This chain uses TRBV5-1 with TRBJ2-3, with 9 bases that match TRBD2. CDR3 length: 15 residues. Unmatched junction bases numbered 4, after V lost 3 bases and J lost 2 bases. Germline CDR1 reads SGHRS; CDR2 reads YFSETQ.

This clone has more than one count but fewer than ten. J is TRBJ2-2 and V is TRBV7-9, with D perhaps matching TRBD2 (6 bases). The CDR3 has 14 amino acids. Germline-derived CDR1 and CDR2 are SEHNR and FQNEAQ (reference sequence). V lost 0 bases to trimming and J lost 5 bases, with 7 bases between them. CDR3 bases: TGTGCCAGCAGCTTAGCGGGGGGAACCGGGGAGCTGTTTTTT. Translated, it gives CASSLAGGTGELFF.

The J gene is TRBJ2-1, the V gene TRBV6-5; 8 bases agree with TRBD2. After removal of 4 bases from V and 7 bases from J, the junction contained 12 bases not matched to a gene. This CDR3 has 16 amino acids. The germline V gene encodes CDR1 MNHEY and CDR2 SVGAGI. In DNA form, the CDR3 reads TGTGCCAGCAGTTTTAGGGAGACGGGAGGGCCAAATGAGCAGTTCTTC. Amino acids: CASSFRETGGPNEQFF.

The J gene is TRBJ2-7, the V gene TRBV5-6; D possibly corresponds to TRBD2 (5 bases). V gave up 6 bases and J gave up 4 bases, with 20 bases separating them. The CDR3 is 15 amino acids. Germline V CDR1 and CDR2: SGHDT, YYEEEE. The CDR3 DNA reads as TGTGCCAGCACCCGGGGAACTAGTAGCATTTACGAGCAGTACTTC. Protein product: CASTRGTSSIYEQYF.

The chain couples TRBV7-8 to TRBJ1-1; D call uncertain. V lost 2 bases, J lost 4 bases, and 5 bases lay in between. The CDR3 loop spans 12 amino acids. Germline values: CDR1 SGHVS, CDR2 FQNEAQ. The DNA for the CDR3 is TGTGCCAGCAGCTTATTCTTCACTGAAGCTTTCTTT. It translates to CASSLFFTEAFF.

The chain recombines TRBV6-1 with TRBJ1-4; D remains ambiguous. CDR3 length: 14 amino acids. The V gene's germline CDR1 is MNHNS and CDR2 SASEGT. V dropped 1 base and J dropped 4 bases, with 7 bases sitting between them. CDR3 loop: CASSEGTVNEKLFF. The CDR3 coding sequence is TGTGCCAGCAGTGAAGGTACAGTTAATGAAAAACTGTTTTTT.

This clone was recorded once. V and J are TRBV28 and TRBJ2-6; 9 bases align to TRBD1. J lost 3 bases, V lost 6 bases, and 6 bases had no gene match. This CDR3 region has 16 residues. The V gene's germline CDR1 is MDHEN and CDR2 SYDVKM. The CDR3 bases are TGTGCCAGCAGCACAGGGGGCAGGGGTGGGGCCAACGTCCTGACTTTC. It specifies CASSTGGRGGANVLTF.

The V and J genes are TRBV19 and TRBJ1-3; tentatively, D is TRBD1 (5 bases). This CDR3 is 14 amino acids long. Trimming left V 4 bases short and J 3 bases short, with 10 bases between. Germline-derived CDR1 and CDR2 are LNHDA and SQIVND (reference sequence). CDR3 protein: CASSRDGSGNTIYF. The CDR3 nucleotides are TGTGCCAGTAGTAGGGACGGGAGTGGAAACACCATATATTTT.

This chain joins TRBV28 and TRBJ1-2; 7 bases are a match to TRBD1. The CDR3 extends over 16 amino acids. Germline V CDR1 and CDR2: MDHEN, SYDVKM. Germline trimming cut 4 bases from V and 0 bases from J; bases unmatched to any gene: 8. CDR3 region: CASSSPDRIANYGYTF. In nucleotides, the CDR3 is TGTGCCAGCAGTTCCCCGGACAGGATAGCTAACTATGGCTACACCTTC.

The V gene is TRBV27, the J gene TRBJ2-7; 12 nucleotides align to TRBD2. The V and J ends lost 5 bases and 3 bases, in that order; junction bases with no gene match: 8. The CDR3 is 16 residues long. The germline gives CDR1 MNHEY, CDR2 SMNVEV (reference sequence). The CDR3 is CASSIRLAGVGYEQYF. The CDR3 DNA reads TGTGCCAGCAGTATCAGACTAGCGGGAGTGGGCTACGAGCAGTACTTC.

The chain is built from TRBV9 and TRBJ2-1, with 8 bases that match TRBD2. CDR3 size: 15 residues. Per the germline V gene, CDR1 is SGDLS and CDR2 is YYNGEE. The V segment lost 0 bases and the J segment 8 bases; nucleotides outside the gene matches: 7. Here the CDR3 DNA reads TGTGCCAGCAGCGTAGGCGGAGCGGGAGAATATGAGCAGTTCTTC. Its translation is CASSVGGAGEYEQFF.

The chain couples TRBV24-1 to TRBJ2-3, with a possible D match to TRBD2 (7 bases). The CDR3 contains 19 residues. The ends were cut back, 0 bases at V and 3 bases at J, with 21 bases in the middle. CDR1 is KGHDR, CDR2 SFDVKD, per germline. The CDR3, as DNA: TGTGCCACCAGTGATTTGGCCTCGGGAGCGGGACATCCGACAGATACGCAGTATTTT. Residues: CATSDLASGAGHPTDTQYF.

The gene calls are TRBV5-1 and TRBJ2-1; the D gene is possibly TRBD1 (5 bases). Germline V gene lookup returns CDR1 SGHRS and CDR2 YFSETQ. This CDR3 is 13 amino acids long. V shed 4 bases and J shed 6 bases, with 11 bases lying between them. The DNA of the CDR3 is TGCGCCAGCAGCGATCAGGGCCCCAATGAGCAGTTCTTC. This codes for CASSDQGPNEQFF.

The chain employs TRBV18 and TRBJ1-6; D remains unclear. Germline CDR1 is KGHSH and CDR2 is LQKENI. This CDR3 region has 12 residues. The V end lost 2 bases, the J end lost 13 bases, and 9 bases lay between the germline ends. CDR3 loop: CASSPALEPLHF. The CDR3 nucleotides read TGTGCCAGCTCACCAGCACTTGAGCCCCTCCACTTT.

The chain carries TRBV5-1 and TRBJ2-1; D unresolved. The germline V and J ends were trimmed by 3 bases and 4 bases, with 14 bases remaining between them. This CDR3 comprises 15 residues. Germline V gene data show CDR1 as SGHRS and CDR2 as YFSETQ. CDR3 region: CASSSLTWPYNEQFF. Here the CDR3 DNA reads TGCGCCAGCAGCTCGCTCACGTGGCCTTACAATGAGCAGTTCTTC.

In the case of this clone: Other DNA sequences in this specimen translate into the identical CDR3. The chain links TRBV28 to TRBJ1-2; 8 nucleotides line up with TRBD1. Germline V gene sequence: CDR1 MDHEN, CDR2 SYDVKM. With V trimmed by 5 bases and J by 4 bases, 6 bases remained unmatched. CDR3 length equals 14 residues. CDR3 residues: CASSPGQGGYGYTF. Written as DNA, the CDR3 is TGTGCCAGCAGTCCCGGACAGGGAGGCTATGGCTACACCTTC.

The chain combines TRBV5-1 with TRBJ2-7; D is unresolved. This CDR3 spans 13 amino acids. The germline V gene encodes CDR1 SGHRS and CDR2 YFSETQ. Deletions cut 0 bases from V and 3 bases from J, with 7 bases between. The CDR3 region is CASSLAAGYEQYF. CDR3 in DNA: TGCGCCAGCAGCTTGGCGGCAGGCTACGAGCAGTACTTC.

V usage is TRBV12-3 or TRBV12-4 and J usage is TRBJ1-1, with D possibly matching TRBD1 (5 bases). Trimming took off 5 bases at V and 10 bases at J, with 17 bases between the two ends. This CDR3 spans 13 amino acids. CDR3 DNA: TGTGCCAGCAGTCTCGCTGGGGGAGGGCTAGCTTTCTTT. It specifies CASSLAGGGLAFF.

This sequence joins TRBV25-1 and TRBJ2-7; the D gene is possibly TRBD1 (6 bases). Germline lookup yields CDR1 MGHDK and CDR2 SYGVNS. CDR3 size: 17 residues. Trimming shortened V by 1 base and J by 0 bases, and 16 bases separated the two germline ends. CDR3 protein: CASSEWAGQGRSYEQYF. CDR3 in DNA: TGTGCCAGCAGTGAATGGGCTGGTCAGGGGCGCTCCTACGAGCAGTACTTC.

This sequence joins TRBV6-2 or TRBV6-3 and TRBJ2-2; 7 bases match TRBD2. Per the germline V gene, CDR1 is MNHEY and CDR2 is SVGEGT. CDR3 length equals 16 residues. The V segment lost 7 bases and the J segment 8 bases; nucleotides outside the gene matches: 16. In DNA form, the CDR3 reads TGTGCCAGCAACCCTGACGGAGTGGGAGGGGCTGGGGAGCTGTTTTTT. This translates into CASNPDGVGGAGELFF.

This clone has just a few counts. The V gene is TRBV5-1, the J gene TRBJ1-4; 7 bases match TRBD1. From germline, CDR1 is SGHRS and CDR2 YFSETQ. With V trimmed by 4 bases and J by 4 bases, 4 bases remained unmatched. The CDR3 contains 14 residues. The CDR3: CASSPGQVNEKLFF. The CDR3 coding sequence is TGCGCCAGCAGCCCCGGACAGGTTAATGAAAAACTGTTTTTT.

The chain combines TRBV28 with TRBJ2-1; possibly TRBD2 for D (5 bases). Deletions cut 2 bases from V and 4 bases from J, with 12 bases between. CDR3 length: 15 amino acids. CDR1 MDHEN and CDR2 SYDVKM come from the germline V gene. CDR3 nucleotide sequence: TGTGCCAGCAGTTTAGAGGGCGGCGTTTACAATGAGCAGTTCTTC. Amino acid sequence: CASSLEGGVYNEQFF.

The V gene is TRBV5-6, the J gene TRBJ2-1; TRBD1 aligns across 8 bases. This CDR3 contains 18 residues. Germline CDR1 and CDR2: SGHDT and YYEEEE. The V gene end was trimmed by 3 bases and the J gene end by 4 bases; junction bases not matched to a gene: 15. The CDR3 reads CASSSTFLTGARYNEQFF. The CDR3, as DNA: TGTGCCAGCAGCTCTACCTTCCTGACAGGGGCACGTTACAATGAGCAGTTCTTC.

This chain connects TRBV5-1 to TRBJ2-1, with a tentative D call TRBD2 (5 bases). Germline CDR1 is SGHRS and CDR2 is YFSETQ. V was cut by 1 base and J by 6 bases, with 11 bases left in between. This CDR3 region has 14 residues. CDR3: CASSLSPGSNEQFF. CDR3 DNA sequence: TGCGCCAGCAGCTTGTCTCCGGGGTCCAATGAGCAGTTCTTC.

CDR3 bases: TGTGCCAGCAGCGTAGGGCCAAGGAACACTGAAGCTTTCTTT. Residues: CASSVGPRNTEAFF. The V gene is TRBV9, the J gene TRBJ1-1; D gene ambiguous. CDR1 and CDR2 (germline): SGDLS, YYNGEE. CDR3 length: 14 residues. Trimming removed 0 bases at V and 1 base at J, with 7 bases between.

V gene TRBV15 combines with J gene TRBJ1-1, with TRBD1 identical over 7 bases. CDR1 and CDR2 from the germline V gene are LNHNV and YYDKDF (reference sequence). Germline trimming cut 2 bases from V and 8 bases from J; bases unmatched to any gene: 5. CDR3 length equals 13 residues. The CDR3 DNA reads as TGTGCCACCAGCAGACGACAGGGCTCGGAAGCTTTCTTT. The encoded protein is CATSRRQGSEAFF.

The chain links TRBV28 to TRBJ1-2, with 9 bases matching TRBD1. Germline-derived CDR1 and CDR2 are MDHEN and SYDVKM. The CDR3 has 14 residues. V lost 5 bases to trimming and J lost 5 bases; unmatched junction nucleotides: 6. For the CDR3, the DNA is TGTGCCAGCAGTCCCGGCGGGACAGGGTATGGCTACACCTTC. This sequence encodes CASSPGGTGYGYTF.

This clone was picked up one time. The rearrangement links TRBV7-9 to TRBJ2-3; D might be TRBD1 (6 bases). Between the trimmed V and J ends, which lost 1 base and 6 bases, there was a span of 14 bases. This CDR3 is 15 amino acids long. Germline CDR1 and CDR2: SEHNR and FQNEAQ (reference sequence). CDR3 sequence: CASSLEGTRRDTQYF. The CDR3 bases are TGTGCCAGCAGCTTAGAAGGGACACGACGGGATACGCAGTATTTT. Full variable domain (outside the CDR3, taken from reference TRBV7-9 and TRBJ2-3): DTGVSQNPRHKITKRGQNVTFRCDPISEHNRLYWYRQTLGQGPEFLTYFQNEAQLEKSRLLSDRFSAERPKGSFSTLEIQRTEQGDSAMYLCASSLEGTRRDTQYFGPGTRLTVL.